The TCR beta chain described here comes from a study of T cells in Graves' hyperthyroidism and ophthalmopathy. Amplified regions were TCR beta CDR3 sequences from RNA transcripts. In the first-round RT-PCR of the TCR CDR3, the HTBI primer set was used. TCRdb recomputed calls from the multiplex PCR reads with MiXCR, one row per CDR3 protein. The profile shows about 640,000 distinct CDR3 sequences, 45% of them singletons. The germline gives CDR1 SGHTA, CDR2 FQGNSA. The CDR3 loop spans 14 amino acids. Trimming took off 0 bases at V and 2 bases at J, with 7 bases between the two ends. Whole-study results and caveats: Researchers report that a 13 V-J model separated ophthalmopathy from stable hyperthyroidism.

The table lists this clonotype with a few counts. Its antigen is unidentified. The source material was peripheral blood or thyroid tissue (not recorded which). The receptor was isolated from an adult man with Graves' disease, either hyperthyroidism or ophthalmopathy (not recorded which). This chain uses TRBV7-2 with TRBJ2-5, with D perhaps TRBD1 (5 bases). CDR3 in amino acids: CASSLATVQETQYF. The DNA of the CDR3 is TGTGCCAGCAGCTTAGCGACAGTTCAAGAGACCCAGTACTTC.